The clone carrying this T cell receptor (beta chain) has a handful of counts. The antigen remains unidentified. The time point here: newly diagnosed GD, antithyroid drugs for less than 3 months. PBMCs were the source of the RNA used for TCR sequencing. This entry belongs to a study of regulatory T cells in long-lasting Graves disease. Study-wide points: The number of shared public clonotypes was higher in persistent patients (approximately 2,500) than new patients (around 890).

Arm-PCR with iRepertoire HTBI primers amplified the CDR3 regions for these TCR beta libraries. MiXCR was run by TCRdb on the multiplex PCR reads, yielding one entry per CDR3 protein. The sample holds around 500,000 distinct CDR3 sequences, roughly 12% seen once. V was pared by 4 bases and J by 9 bases, with 6 bases of the junction left unmatched. The CDR3 is made up of 14 amino acids. CDR1 is SGHRS and CDR2 is YFSETQ in the germline V gene. These sequences were also reported in another study, on T cells in Graves' hyperthyroidism and ophthalmopathy. As that report states: Newly diagnosed patients aged 18 to 65 had hyperthyroidism of under 2 months' duration. The TCR CDR3 first-round RT-PCR relied on the HTBI primer set.

This TCR was sampled from a man in his thirties or forties with Graves disease. This material consisted of peripheral blood mononuclear cells (PBMCs), taken at new diagnosis, from a patient treated with antithyroid drugs. This chain links TRBV5-1 with TRBJ1-6, with 8 bases fitting TRBD1. The CDR3 DNA sequence: TGCGCCAGCAGCGAGGACAGGGTTAGTTCACCCCTCCACTTT. It is translated as CASSEDRVSSPLHF.